This T cell receptor beta chain was sequenced in a study of T cell responses to AZD1222 COVID-19 vaccine. Study-level results: Repertoire collection took place solely once the T cell response had peaked. CD4 TCRs associated with vaccination spanned spike, dominating at 160-218 and 743-854. Of the AZD1222 recipients, only 5 to 7 were seropositive at baseline.

Some clones are missing from TCRdb's copy, which holds only in-frame ones; the method was immunoSEQ multiplex PCR. The top ten hold more than 15% of the sample, which has tens of thousands of clones, roughly 91% seen once. With respect to this clone: Its antigen is unknown.

The CDR3 has 20 residues. Unmatched junction bases numbered 10, after V lost 4 bases and J lost 0 bases. Germline V gives CDR1 MGHRA, CDR2 YSYEKL. V is TRBV4-1 and J is TRBJ2-2; 14 bases fit TRBD2. The receptor was isolated from an adult who received the AZD1222 COVID-19 vaccine. Here the sequenced sample was peripheral blood, taken 28 days after the second AZD1222 dose. The CDR3 bases are TGCGCCAGCAGCCCATACCCGAGGACTAGCGGGGGGCCGAACACCGGGGAGCTGTTTTTT. This codes for CASSPYPRTSGGPNTGELFF.